This T cell receptor beta chain is from a study of blood T cell repertoires in COVID-19. Clones were sequenced by immunoSEQ multiplex PCR, and TCRdb holds only the in-frame ones, with some missing. The repertoire holds around 22,000 clones, with 85% to 90% as singletons. The CDR3 runs 11 residues. The germline V and J ends were trimmed by 5 bases and 4 bases, with 5 bases remaining between them. Germline V gene lookup returns CDR1 WSHSY and CDR2 SAAADI. The chain joins TRBV10-2 to TRBJ2-5; a possible D gene is TRBD2 (5 bases). Sequencing was done on a sample of peripheral blood. The clonotype originates from a human donor with active COVID-19. The donor label of this sample is uncertain. CDR3 nucleotide sequence: TGCGCCAGCAGTAGCGGAGAGACCCAGTACTTC. Translating it yields CASSSGETQYF.